This is a list of T cell receptor beta chains from one sample in a study of blood T cell repertoires in COVID-19. TCRdb keeps only in-frame clones here, not all; method: immunoSEQ multiplex PCR. The profile shows about 320,000 clones, 90% of them singletons. What was sequenced was PBMCs or T cells enriched from blood (not recorded which). The receptors come from a man in his 60s who had recovered from COVID-19. Each CDR3 is given with its conserved first and last residue.

v_call	j_call	cdr3_aa
TRBV5-8	TRBJ1-5	CASNIKGLNQPQHF
TRBV6-5	TRBJ2-2	CASSRTGRGPGELFF
TRBV5-4	TRBJ2-2	CASSLVEGGDTGELFF
TRBV27	TRBJ2-1	CASSYGSGSVYEQFF
TRBV5-1	TRBJ1-2	CASSLDPGGRDYGYTF
TRBV7-9	TRBJ1-4	CASSLQGNEKLFF
TRBV9	TRBJ2-7	CASSGRDRGSWEQYF
TRBV5-4	TRBJ1-3	CASSGDFSGNTIYF
TRBV6-2/TRBV6-3	TRBJ1-5	CASSYYRGPDGQPQHF
TRBV12-5	TRBJ1-5	CASGIQGYSNQPQHF
TRBV6-5	TRBJ1-2	CASSYGPGQGAYTF
TRBV5-1	TRBJ1-2	CASSLGQGLGYTF
TRBV6-2/TRBV6-3	TRBJ2-7	CASSPTRHEQYF
TRBV6-5	TRBJ2-1	CASSYLAGVEQFF
TRBV21-1	TRBJ2-3	CASSKSLGGAYTDTQYF
TRBV6-5	TRBJ1-2	CASSSGGPRRGGGYTF
TRBV6-5	TRBJ2-1	CASSSTGTSTYNEQFF
TRBV7-8	TRBJ2-7	CASSLDGRGPTSGIIYEQYF
TRBV4-2	TRBJ1-1	CASSQNARGEAFF
TRBV6-5	TRBJ2-7	CASSPLSRGEQYF
TRBV19	TRBJ2-1	CASSIAGGVGNEQFF
TRBV5-1	TRBJ1-1	CASSLRYIGQGTEAFF
TRBV2	TRBJ2-2	CASIEGNTGELFF
TRBV5-1	TRBJ2-1	CASSIGLAGVWDEQFF
TRBV7-9	TRBJ2-1	CASSFAGSFNEQFF
TRBV4-2	TRBJ1-6	CASSQGSPGHLHF
TRBV4-1	TRBJ1-1	CASSQDTQGWAEAFF
TRBV19	TRBJ1-2	CASSNAWDRVTGYTF
TRBV21-1	TRBJ2-5	CASSKRGHLKETQYF
TRBV11-1	TRBJ1-6	CASSFTEYNSPLHF
TRBV28	TRBJ1-5	CASSSGGSNQPQHF
TRBV12-3/TRBV12-4	TRBJ1-5	CASSLPTGPQHF
TRBV7-9	TRBJ1-2	CASSFGTANYGYTF
TRBV14	TRBJ1-2	CASSQARVGYTF
TRBV14	TRBJ1-1	CASSPGNGYTEAFF
TRBV4-2	TRBJ2-7	CASSQELGGSYEQYF
TRBV5-6	TRBJ2-2	CASSWGQRVAGELFF
TRBV12-5	TRBJ1-1	CASGGTGQGTEAFF
TRBV7-2	TRBJ1-4	CASSLGHRGVNEKLFF
TRBV15	TRBJ1-5	CATVQGRFGNQPQHF
TRBV6-2/TRBV6-3	TRBJ2-7	CASSTRGLKPFSYEQYF
TRBV12-2	TRBJ1-4	CASRLPDSNEKLFF
TRBV30	TRBJ1-1	CAWSRVKGVTEAFF
TRBV27	TRBJ1-2	CASSETGTYGYTF
TRBV9	TRBJ2-7	CASSVDLGGYEQYF
TRBV19	TRBJ2-3	CASSGLAGSTDTQYF
TRBV11-3	TRBJ2-5	CASSPTSGTETQYF
TRBV3-1/TRBV3-2	TRBJ2-7	CASSQGPGQTYEQYF
TRBV7-2	TRBJ2-3	CASSLVLLRGAKDTQYF
TRBV3-1/TRBV3-2	TRBJ1-1	CASSQTGHTEAFF
TRBV23-1	TRBJ1-1	CASSQVRNTEAFF
TRBV9	TRBJ2-3	CASSTTLIALAGGTDTQYF
TRBV25-1	TRBJ2-1	CASSEYTFRGSSYNEQFF
TRBV19	TRBJ2-7	CASSIHRGPYEQYF
TRBV30	TRBJ2-1	CAWSTSAYNEQFF
TRBV3-1/TRBV3-2	TRBJ2-2	CASSQPGTGGSGELFF
TRBV7-9	TRBJ2-3	CASSPGGGGPSTDTQYF